This T cell receptor (beta chain) appears in the sequencing data of a study of blood T cells in healthy people across ages. General study points: A conclusive naive versus antigen-experienced comparison was prevented by the unsorted PBMCs.

Sample-barcoded 5' priming and a J-beta primer mix drove a second PCR of roughly 7 to 11 cycles. TCRdb re-called the 5' RACE reads with MiXCR, one entry per CDR3 protein. This sample yields some 920,000 distinct CDR3 sequences, of which about 53% are seen a single time; around a fifth belongs to the top ten. A note on this clonotype: Antigen unknown.

This CDR3 has 14 residues. Per germline, CDR1 SGHRS and CDR2 YFSETQ. J lost 8 bases, V lost 4 bases, and 6 bases had no gene match. Sequences were obtained from blood. The chain has TRBV5-1 and TRBJ1-4; 9 nucleotides agree with TRBD1. This clonotype was obtained from a woman in her sixties in good health. CDR3 sequence reads: CASSPRTGDEKLFF. CDR3 DNA: TGCGCCAGCAGCCCCAGGACAGGGGACGAAAAACTGTTTTTT.